This T cell receptor (beta chain) is drawn from a study of blood T cell repertoires in COVID-19. About the research overall: Samples of COVID-19 (acute and convalescent) were obtained from the United States, Italy and Spain.

Profiling relied on immunoSEQ multiplex PCR, and the TCRdb table lists in-frame clones only, not all of them. The profile shows approximately 280,000 clones, approximately 88% of them singletons. Germline trimming cut 5 bases from V and 2 bases from J; bases unmatched to any gene: 10. CDR3 length: 18 amino acids. Per germline, CDR1 LGHNT and CDR2 FRNRAP. Material for sequencing was peripheral blood. The clonotype comes from a man over 45 with acute or convalescent COVID-19. The rearrangement joins TRBV12-5 to TRBJ1-4; 11 nucleotides match TRBD1. Here the CDR3 DNA reads TGTGCTAGTGGTACCCGGGACAGGGGGTTTTGGACTAATGAAAAACTGTTTTTT. Protein product: CASGTRDRGFWTNEKLFF.